The clone carrying this TCR beta chain appeared once. The antigen remains undetermined. The junction departs from germline at one end; a sequencing error may be responsible. There are 16 residues in the CDR3. The germline V gene has CDR1 SEHNR and CDR2 FQNEAQ (reference sequence). These data are taken from a study of cytomegalovirus exposure and HLA in healthy donors. It was with 60 Vbeta and 13 Jbeta primers that the PCR ran. Profiled with immunoSEQ multiplex PCR; TCRdb holds only in-frame clones, not every one. The repertoire has 210,000 or so clones, over 75% of them found once; the top ten carry around 1.4%. The study's findings and limits: TCR beta sequences reportedly predicted most subjects' HLA-A and HLA-B alleles accurately. Investigators reported about 160 TCR beta chains as tied to cytomegalovirus.

The specimen was PBMCs. The clonotype originates from a human donor in good health. This sequence joins TRBV7-9 and TRBJ1-1, with D possibly matching TRBD1 (6 bases). CDR3 residues: CASSLASRGKNTEAFF. The CDR3 DNA sequence: TGTGCCAGCAGCCTAGCCTCCAGGGGTAAAAACACTGAAGCTTTCTTT. The full variable domain, in which reference TRBV7-9 and TRBJ1-1 provide the parts outside the CDR3, is DTGVSQNPRHKITKRGQNVTFRCDPISEHNRLYWYRQTLGQGPEFLTYFQNEAQLEKSRLLSDRFSAERPKGSFSTLEIQRTEQGDSAMYLCASSLASRGKNTEAFFGQGTRLTVV.